The 20 T cell receptor beta chains below were found in one sample sequenced in a study of cytomegalovirus exposure and HLA in healthy donors. The PCR made use of 60 Vbeta and 13 Jbeta primers. TCRdb keeps only in-frame clones here, not all; method: immunoSEQ multiplex PCR. This sample's table reports nearly 200,000 clones. Sample: PBMCs. All receptors come from a boy between 10 and 17 years old in good health and CMV-seronegative.

V is TRBV7-9 and J is TRBJ1-5; 11 positions match TRBD1. Germline trimming cut 5 bases from V and 3 bases from J; bases unmatched to any gene: 6. Germline CDR1 SEHNR, CDR2 FQNEAQ (reference sequence). There are 16 residues in the CDR3. Here the CDR3 reads CASSGTGGGLNQPQHF. The CDR3 nucleotides are TGTGCCAGCAGCGGGACAGGGGGAGGTCTCAATCAGCCCCAGCATTTT.

J is TRBJ1-1 and V is TRBV10-3, with unresolved D. Germline-derived CDR1 and CDR2 are ENHRY and SYGVKD. CDR3 length: 16 residues. The germline V and J ends were trimmed by 3 bases and 1 base, with 15 bases remaining between them. The CDR3 sequence is CAISDQGAVQNTEAFF. CDR3 nucleotides: TGTGCCATCAGTGACCAAGGAGCAGTGCAGAACACTGAAGCTTTCTTT.

The chain links TRBV7-2 to TRBJ1-1, with no clear D. The CDR3 has 16 amino acids. In germline, CDR1 is SGHTA, CDR2 FQGNSA. Trimming took off 1 base at V and 5 bases at J, with 17 bases between the two ends. CDR3 nucleotide sequence: TGTGCCAGCAGCTTAGAGAGGGCGAAAGTGGGGACTGAAGCTTTCTTT. Protein product: CASSLERAKVGTEAFF.

The CDR3 nucleotides are TGCACCAGCAGCCAAGAAAACTCGAATTACGAGCAGTACTTC. It translates to CTSSQENSNYEQYF. The chain joins TRBV1 to TRBJ2-7; the D call TRBD2 from the table was never checked on the DNA. TRBV1 is labeled a pseudogene. There are 14 residues in the CDR3.

The chain joins TRBV7-3 to TRBJ2-2, with TRBD1 as a possible D gene (6 bases). Trimming took 6 bases from V and 4 from J, leaving 21 bases between them. The CDR3 sequence is 17 residues long. CDR1 is SGHTA and CDR2 is FQGTGA in the germline V gene. The CDR3 is CASSLALGALGTGELFF. The CDR3 nucleotides read TGTGCCAGCAGTCTGGCCCTGGGGGCGTTGGGCACCGGGGAGCTGTTTTTT.

The gene calls are TRBV6-5 and TRBJ2-2; TRBD2 matches at 8 bases. The CDR3 spans 15 residues. J was trimmed by 7 bases and V by 11 bases; bases with no gene match: 15. CDR1 and CDR2 from the germline V gene are MNHEY and SVGAGI. This chain's CDR3 is CASSDGGGLNGELFF. The CDR3, as DNA: TGTGCCTCCTCGGACGGGGGGGGGTTGAACGGGGAGCTGTTTTTT.

The chain couples TRBV19 to TRBJ2-7; TRBD2 matches at 7 bases. The V segment lost 8 bases and the J segment 0 bases; nucleotides outside the gene matches: 10. Germline V gives CDR1 LNHDA, CDR2 SQIVND (reference sequence). This CDR3 contains 15 residues. The CDR3 bases are TGTGCCAGTGCCACTCGGGGAGGGGTCTCCTACGAGCAGTACTTC. Amino acid sequence: CASATRGGVSYEQYF. Together with reference TRBV19 and TRBJ2-7, the CDR3 gives the full variable domain: DGGITQSPKYLFRKEGQNVTLSCEQNLNHDAMYWYRQDPGQGLRLIYYSQIVNDFQKGDIAEGYSVSREKKESFPLTVTSAQKNPTAFYLCASATRGGVSYEQYFGPGTRLTVT.

V and J are TRBV19 and TRBJ2-1; possibly TRBD2 for D (5 bases). Germline V gives CDR1 LNHDA, CDR2 SQIVND (reference sequence). Deletions cut 3 bases from V and 2 bases from J, with 14 bases between. This CDR3 comprises 16 residues. CDR3 sequence: CASSITRAGPYNEQFF. DNA of the CDR3: TGTGCCAGTAGTATCACTAGGGCCGGCCCCTACAATGAGCAGTTCTTC.

Concerning this clone: This same CDR3 is encoded by further DNA sequences in the sample. The gene calls are TRBV5-1 and TRBJ1-2, with 9 nucleotides matching TRBD1. Germline-derived CDR1 and CDR2 are SGHRS and YFSETQ. The CDR3 consists of 14 residues. V was clipped by 4 bases and J by 2 bases; unmatched bases: 3. CDR3 DNA sequence: TGCGCCAGCAGCCTGGGACAGGGAAACTATGGCTACACCTTC. Translation gives CASSLGQGNYGYTF. Full variable domain (outside the CDR3, taken from reference TRBV5-1 and TRBJ1-2): KAGVTQTPRYLIKTRGQQVTLSCSPISGHRSVSWYQQTPGQGLQFLFEYFSETQRNKGNFPGRFSGRQFSNSRSEMNVSTLELGDSALYLCASSLGQGNYGYTFGSGTRLTVV.

The chain carries TRBV14 and TRBJ1-2; TRBD1 matches 10 bases. The CDR3 length is 14 residues. Germline trimming cut 4 bases from V and 3 bases from J; bases unmatched to any gene: 2. The germline CDR1 and CDR2 sequences are SGHDN and FVKESK. CDR3 sequence (DNA): TGTGCCAGCAGCCCGGGACAGGGGCACTATGGCTACACCTTC. It codes for CASSPGQGHYGYTF.

V is TRBV7-8 and J is TRBJ1-2; D unclear. The length of the CDR3 is 10 residues. Germline loops: CDR1 SGHVS, CDR2 FQNEAQ. The V end was cut by 5 bases, the J end by 8 bases, with 6 bases between. The CDR3 is CASSPEGYTF. As DNA, the CDR3 is TGTGCCAGCAGCCCCGAGGGCTACACCTTC.

This chain uses TRBV6-5 with TRBJ2-5; TRBD1 is a possible D gene (6 bases). CDR1 is MNHEY, CDR2 SVGAGI, per germline. CDR3 length: 14 amino acids. Trimming removed 7 bases from V and 2 bases from J, with 14 bases in between. CDR3 nucleotides: TGTGCCAGCAATATTCGGGGACATCAAGAGACCCAGTACTTC. Translation: CASNIRGHQETQYF.

DNA for the CDR3: TGTGCCAGCAGAGGACAAAATAACTATGGCTACACCTTC. Translated, it gives CASRGQNNYGYTF. This chain joins TRBV28 and TRBJ1-2; D possibly corresponds to TRBD1 (5 bases). The CDR3 runs 13 residues. Germline V gives CDR1 MDHEN, CDR2 SYDVKM. Between the trimmed V and J ends, which lost 6 bases and 1 base, there was a span of 9 bases.

Here the CDR3 DNA reads TGTGCCAGCAGTTTGGAACGGAGTGCGGCTTTCTTT. Its protein product is CASSLERSAAFF. The chain carries TRBV28 and TRBJ1-1; D call uncertain. The V end was cut by 3 bases, the J end by 11 bases, with 13 bases between. The germline V gene encodes CDR1 MDHEN and CDR2 SYDVKM. The CDR3 loop spans 12 amino acids. The full variable domain, with the rest looked up from reference TRBV28 and TRBJ1-1, is DVKVTQSSRYLVKRTGEKVFLECVQDMDHENMFWYRQDPGLGLRLIYFSYDVKMKEKGDIPEGYSVSREKKERFSLILESASTNQTSMYLCASSLERSAAFFGQGTRLTVV.

The chain uses TRBV4-2 and TRBJ2-2, with unresolved D. Germline CDR1 reads LGHNA; CDR2 reads YNFKEQ. The CDR3 runs 16 residues. Trimming removed 0 bases from V and 3 bases from J, with 11 bases in between. The CDR3 DNA follows: TGTGCCAGCAGCCAAGATGTAACCGGAGACACCGGGGAGCTGTTTTTT. Translated: CASSQDVTGDTGELFF.

This chain joins TRBV5-4 and TRBJ1-2; 8 bases fit TRBD1. Per germline, CDR1 SGHNT and CDR2 YYREEE (reference sequence). This CDR3 comprises 14 residues. Losses at the gene ends were 5 bases for V and 3 bases for J; bases not matched to a gene: 6. CDR3 coding DNA: TGTGCCAGCAGGGGCGGGACAGGAGACTATGGCTACACCTTC. Protein sequence: CASRGGTGDYGYTF.

The rearrangement uses TRBV7-2 and TRBJ1-2; the D is unclear. With 0 bases removed from V and 2 bases from J, the gap between germline ends came to 4 bases. The CDR3 covers 13 residues. From germline, CDR1 is SGHTA and CDR2 FQGNSA. DNA of the CDR3: TGTGCCAGCAGCTTAGCACAAAACTATGGCTACACCTTC. Its protein is CASSLAQNYGYTF.

V usage is TRBV9 and J usage is TRBJ2-3; 8 nucleotides match TRBD2. Germline assignment: CDR1 SGDLS and CDR2 YYNGEE. Losses at the gene ends were 6 bases for V and 6 bases for J; bases not matched to a gene: 12. The CDR3 is 15 residues long. The CDR3 loop reads CASTPGGGAVDTQYF. CDR3 in DNA: TGTGCCAGCACCCCGGGGGGGGGCGCTGTGGATACGCAGTATTTT. Based on the CDR3 plus reference TRBV9 and TRBJ2-3, the full variable domain is DSGVTQTPKHLITATGQRVTLRCSPRSGDLSVYWYQQSLDQGLQFLIQYYNGEERAKGNILERFSAQQFPDLHSELNLSSLELGDSALYFCASTPGGGAVDTQYFGPGTRLTVL.

The J gene is TRBJ2-3, the V gene TRBV11-1; D gene ambiguous. Looked up from germline, CDR1 is SGHAT and CDR2 is FQDESV (reference sequence). The V gene lost 3 bases and the J gene lost 6 bases, with 13 bases spanning the gap. The CDR3 consists of 14 residues. This CDR3 reads CASSLTLAEDTQYF. The CDR3 coding sequence is TGTGCCAGCAGCTTGACCCTTGCGGAGGATACGCAGTATTTT.

V gene TRBV19 combines with J gene TRBJ2-2; D gene unclear. Trimming took off 9 bases at V and 4 bases at J, with 24 bases between the two ends. The CDR3 runs 17 residues. The germline gives CDR1 LNHDA, CDR2 SQIVND (reference sequence). Written as DNA, the CDR3 is TGTGCCAGAAACAAAAACCCCATATGTCCCTTCACCGGGGAGCTGTTTTTT. This codes for CARNKNPICPFTGELFF.